The rows below give T cell receptor beta chains drawn from one sample of a study of radiation and T cells in renal cell carcinoma. Profiling relied on immunoSEQ multiplex PCR, and the TCRdb table lists in-frame clones only, not all of them. The table lists 87,000 or so clones, 75% to 90% of them singletons. The input for sequencing was blood, taken from a patient whose treatment included radiotherapy and nephrectomy. The receptors come from a man aged 50 to 60 with renal cell carcinoma. Both conserved end residues are part of each CDR3. Each record gives: CDR3 protein, CDR3 DNA, V gene, clone size, J gene, D gene. A D gene is named only where the DNA matches it firmly. Size values are once, few and many counts, or a class for expanded clones, and some rows have none.

cdr3_aa: CTSSQDRAAGELFF; cdr3_nt: TGCACCAGCAGCCAAGATAGAGCGGCCGGGGAGCTGTTTTTT; v_call: TRBV1; clone_size: NA; j_call: TRBJ2-2; d_call: NA
cdr3_aa: CASSLDQPISGNTIYF; cdr3_nt: TGTGCCAGCAGCTTGGACCAGCCGATCTCTGGAAACACCATATATTTT; v_call: TRBV5-4; clone_size: NA; j_call: TRBJ1-3; d_call: NA
cdr3_aa: CASSFTGGGGSYEQYF; cdr3_nt: TGTGCCAGCAGTTTTACAGGGGGTGGGGGTTCCTACGAGCAGTACTTC; v_call: TRBV6-5; clone_size: NA; j_call: TRBJ2-7; d_call: TRBD1
cdr3_aa: CASSPEQGAKDTQYF; cdr3_nt: TGCGCCAGCAGCCCGGAACAGGGGGCTAAAGATACGCAGTATTTT; v_call: TRBV5-1; clone_size: NA; j_call: TRBJ2-3; d_call: TRBD1
cdr3_aa: CAWSVQLLNTEAFF; cdr3_nt: TGTGCCTGGAGTGTACAACTCTTGAACACTGAAGCTTTCTTT; v_call: TRBV30; clone_size: NA; j_call: TRBJ1-1; d_call: NA
cdr3_aa: CASSLAGNNEQFF; cdr3_nt: TGTGCCAGCAGCTTGGCCGGGAACAATGAGCAGTTCTTC; v_call: TRBV5-5; clone_size: NA; j_call: TRBJ2-1; d_call: NA
cdr3_aa: CARSKGAGQVTDTQYF; cdr3_nt: TGTGCCAGAAGCAAGGGGGCGGGACAGGTGACAGATACGCAGTATTTT; v_call: TRBV5-3; clone_size: NA; j_call: TRBJ2-3; d_call: TRBD1
cdr3_aa: CASSLATGDQPQHF; cdr3_nt: TGTGCCAGCAGCTTAGCGACAGGAGATCAGCCCCAGCATTTT; v_call: TRBV7-2; clone_size: NA; j_call: TRBJ1-5; d_call: NA
cdr3_aa: CASSLRTGDLTDTQYF; cdr3_nt: TGCGCCAGCAGCTTGAGGACAGGCGACCTCACAGATACGCAGTATTTT; v_call: TRBV5-1; clone_size: NA; j_call: TRBJ2-3; d_call: TRBD1
cdr3_aa: CASSLQGAEYEQYF; cdr3_nt: TGTGCCAGCAGTCTCCAGGGGGCTGAATACGAGCAGTACTTC; v_call: TRBV27; clone_size: few; j_call: TRBJ2-7; d_call: TRBD1
cdr3_aa: CASSLQGGVDTGELFF; cdr3_nt: TGTGCCAGCAGTTTACAGGGAGGGGTGGACACCGGGGAGCTGTTTTTT; v_call: TRBV6-5; clone_size: NA; j_call: TRBJ2-2; d_call: NA
cdr3_aa: CASSLGGVGNTGELFF; cdr3_nt: TGCGCCAGCAGTCTGGGGGGCGTTGGCAACACCGGGGAGCTGTTTTTT; v_call: TRBV5-1; clone_size: NA; j_call: TRBJ2-2; d_call: NA
cdr3_aa: CASSHDIGNTEAFF; cdr3_nt: TGTGCCAGCAGCCACGACATTGGGAACACTGAAGCTTTCTTT; v_call: TRBV5-4; clone_size: NA; j_call: TRBJ1-1; d_call: NA
cdr3_aa: CASSVGLAGPSDTQYF; cdr3_nt: TGTGCCAGCAGCGTAGGACTAGCGGGACCCTCAGATACGCAGTATTTT; v_call: TRBV9; clone_size: NA; j_call: TRBJ2-3; d_call: TRBD2
cdr3_aa: CASSPTHPSTDTQYF; cdr3_nt: TGCGCCAGCAGCCCAACCCACCCTAGCACAGATACGCAGTATTTT; v_call: TRBV5-1; clone_size: once; j_call: TRBJ2-3; d_call: NA
cdr3_aa: CASSLPGQGTYGYTF; cdr3_nt: TGTGCCAGCAGCTTACCCGGACAGGGCACCTATGGCTACACCTTC; v_call: TRBV13; clone_size: NA; j_call: TRBJ1-2; d_call: TRBD1
cdr3_aa: CASKTGAPNEKLFF; cdr3_nt: TGTGCCAGCAAGACAGGGGCGCCTAATGAAAAACTGTTTTTT; v_call: TRBV6-5; clone_size: NA; j_call: TRBJ1-4; d_call: TRBD1
cdr3_aa: CASSPLAGSGANVLTF; cdr3_nt: TGTGCCAGCTCACCCCTAGCGGGCTCTGGGGCCAACGTCCTGACTTTC; v_call: TRBV18; clone_size: NA; j_call: TRBJ2-6; d_call: TRBD2
cdr3_aa: CASSRWTGRLPIQETQYF; cdr3_nt: TGTGCCAGCAGCCGATGGACAGGACGCCTACCGATTCAAGAGACCCAGTACTTC; v_call: TRBV14; clone_size: NA; j_call: TRBJ2-5; d_call: TRBD1
cdr3_aa: CASRGDGFFSTDTQYF; cdr3_nt: TGCGCCAGCAGGGGCGACGGATTCTTTAGCACAGATACGCAGTATTTT; v_call: TRBV4-1; clone_size: NA; j_call: TRBJ2-3; d_call: NA
cdr3_aa: CAWRQGFNGYTF; cdr3_nt: TGTGCCTGGAGGCAGGGTTTTAACGGCTACACCTTC; v_call: TRBV30; clone_size: NA; j_call: TRBJ1-2; d_call: NA
cdr3_aa: CASRKKPAGTAHYPGWGYTF; cdr3_nt: TGTGCCAGCAGAAAAAAACCTGCCGGGACTGCGCACTACCCGGGGTGGGGCTACACCTTC; v_call: TRBV28; clone_size: few; j_call: TRBJ1-2; d_call: NA
cdr3_aa: CAISESGQGAGEQYF; cdr3_nt: TGTGCCATCAGTGAGTCGGGACAGGGGGCGGGGGAGCAGTACTTC; v_call: TRBV10-3; clone_size: NA; j_call: TRBJ2-5; d_call: TRBD1
cdr3_aa: CASSFSLASGGDSYEQYF; cdr3_nt: TGTGCCAGCAGTTTCAGCTTGGCTAGCGGGGGGGACTCCTACGAGCAGTACTTC; v_call: TRBV28; clone_size: NA; j_call: TRBJ2-7; d_call: TRBD2
cdr3_aa: CASSIGLAGGPDTQYF; cdr3_nt: TGCGCCAGCAGCATAGGACTAGCGGGAGGCCCAGATACGCAGTATTTT; v_call: TRBV5-1; clone_size: once; j_call: TRBJ2-3; d_call: TRBD2
cdr3_aa: CASSRTAGGGETQYF; cdr3_nt: TGCGCCAGCAGCCGAACAGCGGGAGGGGGAGAGACCCAGTACTTC; v_call: TRBV4-1; clone_size: once; j_call: TRBJ2-5; d_call: TRBD2
cdr3_aa: CAFSVSSYEQYF; cdr3_nt: TGTGCCTTCAGCGTGAGCTCCTACGAGCAGTACTTC; v_call: TRBV30; clone_size: NA; j_call: TRBJ2-7; d_call: NA
cdr3_aa: CASSLVQGAGEQYF; cdr3_nt: TGTGCCAGCAGCTTAGTACAGGGGGCGGGCGAGCAGTACTTC; v_call: TRBV13; clone_size: few; j_call: TRBJ2-7; d_call: TRBD1
cdr3_aa: CASSVEGGTDTQYF; cdr3_nt: TGTGCCAGCAGCGTCGAAGGAGGGACAGATACGCAGTATTTT; v_call: TRBV9; clone_size: NA; j_call: TRBJ2-3; d_call: NA
cdr3_aa: CASSLIGREAFF; cdr3_nt: TGCGCCAGCAGCTTGATAGGCCGGGAGGCTTTCTTT; v_call: TRBV5-1; clone_size: NA; j_call: TRBJ1-1; d_call: NA
cdr3_aa: CASTWGDGLSTDTQYF; cdr3_nt: TGTGCCAGTACCTGGGGAGACGGACTTAGCACAGATACGCAGTATTTT; v_call: TRBV19; clone_size: NA; j_call: TRBJ2-3; d_call: NA
cdr3_aa: CASSFLQGDGLASEAFF; cdr3_nt: TGCGCCAGCAGCTTCCTCCAGGGAGATGGTCTGGCTTCTGAAGCTTTCTTT; v_call: TRBV5-1; clone_size: NA; j_call: TRBJ1-1; d_call: NA
cdr3_aa: CASSYQLGGRYGYTF; cdr3_nt: TGTGCCAGCAGTTATCAGTTAGGGGGCCGCTATGGCTACACCTTC; v_call: TRBV6-5; clone_size: NA; j_call: TRBJ1-2; d_call: TRBD1
cdr3_aa: CASSYGTGPEAFF; cdr3_nt: TGTGCCAGCAGTTACGGTACAGGGCCTGAAGCTTTCTTT; v_call: TRBV6-5; clone_size: once; j_call: TRBJ1-1; d_call: NA
cdr3_aa: CASSLRARGRTDTQYF; cdr3_nt: TGTGCCAGCAGCTTACGGGCTAGGGGACGCACAGATACGCAGTATTTT; v_call: TRBV11-2; clone_size: NA; j_call: TRBJ2-3; d_call: NA
cdr3_aa: CASSSEGHRNTGELFF; cdr3_nt: TGTGCCAGCAGCTCGGAAGGGCACCGAAACACCGGGGAGCTGTTTTTT; v_call: TRBV2; clone_size: NA; j_call: TRBJ2-2; d_call: NA
cdr3_aa: CASSFAYGYTF; cdr3_nt: TGTGCCAGCAGCTTTGCCTATGGCTACACCTTC; v_call: TRBV7-2; clone_size: many; j_call: TRBJ1-2; d_call: NA
cdr3_aa: CASSLYPPDRGYSPLHF; cdr3_nt: TGTGCCAGCAGTTTATACCCCCCGGACAGGGGGTATTCACCCCTCCACTTT; v_call: TRBV27; clone_size: NA; j_call: TRBJ1-6; d_call: TRBD1
cdr3_aa: CSVHRTGGWETQYF; cdr3_nt: TGCAGCGTACATAGGACAGGGGGCTGGGAGACCCAGTACTTC; v_call: TRBV29-1; clone_size: NA; j_call: TRBJ2-5; d_call: TRBD1
cdr3_aa: CASSVATNSHEQYF; cdr3_nt: TGTGCCAGCAGCGTAGCGACGAATTCCCACGAGCAGTACTTC; v_call: TRBV9; clone_size: NA; j_call: TRBJ2-7; d_call: NA
cdr3_aa: CASSPGTGTGGANVLTF; cdr3_nt: TGTGCCAGCAGCCCCGGGACAGGGACTGGAGGGGCCAACGTCCTGACTTTC; v_call: TRBV27; clone_size: NA; j_call: TRBJ2-6; d_call: TRBD1
cdr3_aa: CASRTSVLTGELFF; cdr3_nt: TGTGCCAGCAGAACTTCAGTCTTGACTGGGGAGCTGTTTTTT; v_call: TRBV5-4; clone_size: NA; j_call: TRBJ2-2; d_call: NA
cdr3_aa: CASSVIGLPSSYNEQFF; cdr3_nt: TGTGCCAGCAGCGTAATAGGACTTCCGAGCTCCTACAATGAGCAGTTCTTC; v_call: TRBV9; clone_size: NA; j_call: TRBJ2-1; d_call: NA
cdr3_aa: CAWSVNSNEQYF; cdr3_nt: TGTGCCTGGAGTGTAAACTCTAACGAGCAGTACTTC; v_call: TRBV30; clone_size: few; j_call: TRBJ2-7; d_call: NA
cdr3_aa: CASSPGIGIYNEQFF; cdr3_nt: TGTGCCAGCTCACCGGGGATTGGGATTTACAATGAGCAGTTCTTC; v_call: TRBV18; clone_size: NA; j_call: TRBJ2-1; d_call: NA
cdr3_aa: CASSLVQTAINSPLHF; cdr3_nt: TGTGCCAGCAGCTTAGTACAGACGGCGATTAATTCACCCCTCCACTTT; v_call: TRBV7-2; clone_size: NA; j_call: TRBJ1-6; d_call: NA
cdr3_aa: CASSVDSSASGNNEQFF; cdr3_nt: TGTGCCAGCAGCGTAGATTCTTCGGCTAGCGGGAACAATGAGCAGTTCTTC; v_call: TRBV9; clone_size: once; j_call: TRBJ2-1; d_call: TRBD2
cdr3_aa: CASSLSADEQFF; cdr3_nt: TGTGCCAGCAGCTTATCAGCAGATGAGCAGTTCTTC; v_call: TRBV7-9; clone_size: NA; j_call: TRBJ2-1; d_call: NA
cdr3_aa: CSVEEPQGRRSYEQYF; cdr3_nt: TGCAGCGTTGAAGAACCACAGGGACGGCGTAGCTACGAGCAGTACTTC; v_call: TRBV29-1; clone_size: NA; j_call: TRBJ2-7; d_call: NA
cdr3_aa: CASSTPGQGYEQYF; cdr3_nt: TGTGCCAGCAGCACGCCGGGACAGGGCTACGAGCAGTACTTC; v_call: TRBV7-6; clone_size: NA; j_call: TRBJ2-7; d_call: TRBD1
cdr3_aa: CASRGSRETQYF; cdr3_nt: TGTGCCAGCAGGGGGTCAAGAGAGACCCAGTACTTC; v_call: TRBV28; clone_size: NA; j_call: TRBJ2-5; d_call: NA